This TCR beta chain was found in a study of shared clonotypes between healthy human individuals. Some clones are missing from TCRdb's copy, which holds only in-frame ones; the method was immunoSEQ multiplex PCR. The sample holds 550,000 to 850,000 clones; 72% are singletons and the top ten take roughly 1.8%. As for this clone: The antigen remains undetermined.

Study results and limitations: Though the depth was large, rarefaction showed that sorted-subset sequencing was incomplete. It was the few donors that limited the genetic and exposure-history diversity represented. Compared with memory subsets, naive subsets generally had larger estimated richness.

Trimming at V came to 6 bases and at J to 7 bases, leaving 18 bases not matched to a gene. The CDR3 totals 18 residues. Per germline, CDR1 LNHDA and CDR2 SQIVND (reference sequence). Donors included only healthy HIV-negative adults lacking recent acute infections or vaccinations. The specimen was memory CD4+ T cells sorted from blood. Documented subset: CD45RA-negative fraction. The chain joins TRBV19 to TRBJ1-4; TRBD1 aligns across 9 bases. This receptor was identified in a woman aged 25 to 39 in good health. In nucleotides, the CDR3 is TGTGCCAGTAGCGCACACGGGACAGGGTCGTATGTGAGTGAAAAACTGTTTTTT. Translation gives CASSAHGTGSYVSEKLFF.